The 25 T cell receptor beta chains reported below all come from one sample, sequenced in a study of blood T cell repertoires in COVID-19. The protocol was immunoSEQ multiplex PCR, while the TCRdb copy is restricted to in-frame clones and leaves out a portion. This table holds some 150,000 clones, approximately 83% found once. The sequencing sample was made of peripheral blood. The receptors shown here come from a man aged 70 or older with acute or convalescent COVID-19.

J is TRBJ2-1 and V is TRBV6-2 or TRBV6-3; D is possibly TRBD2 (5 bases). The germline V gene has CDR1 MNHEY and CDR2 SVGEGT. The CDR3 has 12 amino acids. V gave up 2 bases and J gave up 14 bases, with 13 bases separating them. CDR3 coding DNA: TGTGCCAGCAGTTACCGGGGAACGAGGGAGTTCTTC. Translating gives CASSYRGTREFF.

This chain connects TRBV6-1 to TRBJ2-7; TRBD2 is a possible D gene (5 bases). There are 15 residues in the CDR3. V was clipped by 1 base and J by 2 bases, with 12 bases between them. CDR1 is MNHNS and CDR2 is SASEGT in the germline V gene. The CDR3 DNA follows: TGTGCCAGCAGTGAAGGAAACAGCGGACCCTACGAGCAGTACTTC. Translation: CASSEGNSGPYEQYF.

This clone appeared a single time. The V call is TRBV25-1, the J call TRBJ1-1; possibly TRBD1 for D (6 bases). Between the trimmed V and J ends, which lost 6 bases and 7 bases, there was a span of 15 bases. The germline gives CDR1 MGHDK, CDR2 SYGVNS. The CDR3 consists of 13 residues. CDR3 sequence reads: CASSPGGQSEAFF. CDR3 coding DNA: TGTGCCAGCAGCCCCGGGGGGCAAAGTGAAGCTTTCTTT.

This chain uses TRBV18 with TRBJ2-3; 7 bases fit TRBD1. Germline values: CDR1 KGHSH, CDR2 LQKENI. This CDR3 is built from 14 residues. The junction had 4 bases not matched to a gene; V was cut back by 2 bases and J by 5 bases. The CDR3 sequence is CASSPNRGGDTQYF. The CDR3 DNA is TGTGCCAGCTCACCAAACAGGGGTGGAGATACGCAGTATTTT.

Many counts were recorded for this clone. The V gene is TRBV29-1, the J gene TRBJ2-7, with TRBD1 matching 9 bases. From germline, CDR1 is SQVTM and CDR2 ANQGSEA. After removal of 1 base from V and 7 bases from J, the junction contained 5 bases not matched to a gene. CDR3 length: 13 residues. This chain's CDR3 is CSVEAYRGQEQYF. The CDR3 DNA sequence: TGCAGCGTTGAAGCATACAGGGGGCAGGAGCAGTACTTC.

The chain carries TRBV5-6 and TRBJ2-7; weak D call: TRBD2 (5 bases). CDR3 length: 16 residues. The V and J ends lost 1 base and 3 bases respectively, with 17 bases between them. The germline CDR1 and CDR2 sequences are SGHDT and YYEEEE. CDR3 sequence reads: CASSLSGTGFLYEQYF. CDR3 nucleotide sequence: TGTGCCAGCAGCTTGTCAGGCACGGGATTCCTCTACGAGCAGTACTTC. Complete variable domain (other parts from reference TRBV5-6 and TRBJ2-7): DAGVTQSPTHLIKTRGQQVTLRCSPKSGHDTVSWYQQALGQGPQFIFQYYEEEERQRGNFPDRFSGHQFPNYSSELNVNALLLGDSALYLCASSLSGTGFLYEQYFGPGTRLTVT.

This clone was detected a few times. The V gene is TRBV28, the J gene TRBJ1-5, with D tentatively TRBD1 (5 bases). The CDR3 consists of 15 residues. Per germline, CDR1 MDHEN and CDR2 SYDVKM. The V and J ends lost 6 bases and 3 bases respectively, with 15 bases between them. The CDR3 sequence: CASSPEAGYNQPQHF. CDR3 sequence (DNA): TGTGCCAGCAGCCCTGAGGCAGGGTACAATCAGCCCCAGCATTTT.

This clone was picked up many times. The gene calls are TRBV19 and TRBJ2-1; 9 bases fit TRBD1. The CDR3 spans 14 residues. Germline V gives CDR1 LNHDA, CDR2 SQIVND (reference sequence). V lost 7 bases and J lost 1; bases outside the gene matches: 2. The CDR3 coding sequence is TGTGCCAGTACCGACAGGGGGTCCTACAATGAGCAGTTCTTC. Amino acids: CASTDRGSYNEQFF.

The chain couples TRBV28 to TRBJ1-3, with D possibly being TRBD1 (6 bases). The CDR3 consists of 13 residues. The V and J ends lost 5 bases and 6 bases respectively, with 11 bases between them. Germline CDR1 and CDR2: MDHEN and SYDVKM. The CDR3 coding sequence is TGTGCCAGCAGTCTAACAGGGATAAACACCATATATTTT. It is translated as CASSLTGINTIYF.

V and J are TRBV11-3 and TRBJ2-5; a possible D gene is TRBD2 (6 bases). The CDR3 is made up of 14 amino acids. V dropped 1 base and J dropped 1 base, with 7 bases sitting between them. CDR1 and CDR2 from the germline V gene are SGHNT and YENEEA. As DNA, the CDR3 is TGTGCCAGCAGCTTAGGGGGGGTCCAAGAGACCCAGTACTTC. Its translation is CASSLGGVQETQYF.

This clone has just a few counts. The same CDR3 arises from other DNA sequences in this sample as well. The CDR3 region has the DNA TGTGCCAGCAGTTTTAGCGGGAGCTCCTACGAGCAGTACTTC. Translating it yields CASSFSGSSYEQYF. The chain is built from TRBV28 and TRBJ2-7, with 9 bases aligning to TRBD2. The CDR3 contains 14 residues. J lost 0 bases, V lost 3 bases, and 0 bases had no gene match. The germline gives CDR1 MDHEN, CDR2 SYDVKM.

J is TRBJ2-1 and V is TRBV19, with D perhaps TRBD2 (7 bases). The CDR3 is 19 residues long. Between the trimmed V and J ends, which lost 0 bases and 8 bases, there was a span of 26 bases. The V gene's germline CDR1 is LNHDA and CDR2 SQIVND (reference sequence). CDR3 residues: CASSIDRQGTKALRYEQFF. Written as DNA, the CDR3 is TGTGCCAGTAGTATAGATCGGCAGGGGACTAAAGCTCTTAGATATGAGCAGTTCTTC.

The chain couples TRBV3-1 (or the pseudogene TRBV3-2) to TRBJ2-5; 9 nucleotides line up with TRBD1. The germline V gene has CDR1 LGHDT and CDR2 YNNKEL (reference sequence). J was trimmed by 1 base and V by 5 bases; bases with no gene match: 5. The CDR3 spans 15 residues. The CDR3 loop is CASSTRDRAQETQYF. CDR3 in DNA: TGTGCCAGCAGCACCCGGGACAGGGCCCAAGAGACCCAGTACTTC.

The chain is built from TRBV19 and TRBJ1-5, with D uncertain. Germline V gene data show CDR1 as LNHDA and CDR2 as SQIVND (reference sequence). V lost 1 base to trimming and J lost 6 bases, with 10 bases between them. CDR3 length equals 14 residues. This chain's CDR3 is CASSIAGSGQPQHF. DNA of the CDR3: TGTGCCAGTAGTATAGCAGGTAGTGGTCAGCCCCAGCATTTT.

Written as DNA, the CDR3 is TGTGCCAGCAGCCCGGGTCCCCCCACCGGGGAGCTGTTTTTT. Its protein is CASSPGPPTGELFF. This chain uses TRBV11-3 with TRBJ2-2, with D unclear. Germline V gene data show CDR1 as SGHNT and CDR2 as YENEEA. CDR3 size: 14 residues. Deletions cut 5 bases from V and 4 bases from J, with 11 bases between.

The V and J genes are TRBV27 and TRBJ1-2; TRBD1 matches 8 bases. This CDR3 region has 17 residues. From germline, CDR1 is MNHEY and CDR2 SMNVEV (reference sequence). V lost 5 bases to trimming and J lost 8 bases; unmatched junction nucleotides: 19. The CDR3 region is CASSQSFAWQGARGYTF. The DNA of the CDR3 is TGTGCCAGCAGTCAGTCCTTCGCGTGGCAGGGGGCGCGCGGCTACACCTTC.

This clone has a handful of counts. The CDR3 spells CASSEASRTEAFF. The CDR3 DNA follows: TGTGCCAGCAGTGAAGCTTCACGGACTGAAGCTTTCTTT. This chain uses TRBV6-1 with TRBJ1-1; D is undetermined. The CDR3 has 13 amino acids. The germline gives CDR1 MNHNS, CDR2 SASEGT. V shed 0 bases and J shed 5 bases, with 7 bases lying between them.

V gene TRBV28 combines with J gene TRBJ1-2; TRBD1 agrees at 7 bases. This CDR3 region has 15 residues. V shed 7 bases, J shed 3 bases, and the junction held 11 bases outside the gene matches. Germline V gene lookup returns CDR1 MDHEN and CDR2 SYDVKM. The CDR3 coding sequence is TGTGCCAGCACCCAGGGGGAACGAAGTCACTATGGCTACACCTTC. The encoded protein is CASTQGERSHYGYTF.

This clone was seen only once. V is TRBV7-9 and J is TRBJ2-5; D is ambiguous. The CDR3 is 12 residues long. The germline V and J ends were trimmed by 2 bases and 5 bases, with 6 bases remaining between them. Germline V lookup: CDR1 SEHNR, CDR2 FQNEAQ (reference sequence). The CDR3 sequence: CASSLNRETQYF. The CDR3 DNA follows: TGTGCCAGCAGCTTAAACCGGGAGACCCAGTACTTC.

Written as DNA, the CDR3 is TGTGCCAGCTCACCCACCCCGGGACAGAATGAGGAGACCCAGTACTTC. Its translation is CASSPTPGQNEETQYF. The chain combines TRBV18 with TRBJ2-5; 7 bases fit TRBD1. The length of the CDR3 is 16 residues. CDR1 KGHSH and CDR2 LQKENI come from the germline V gene. V dropped 3 bases and J dropped 5; count of bases not matched to a gene: 12.

The CDR3 nucleotides read TGTGCCAGCAGCTTAGGGCCCCTGGTCTACGAGCAGTACTTC. It encodes CASSLGPLVYEQYF. The genes are TRBV7-8 and TRBJ2-7; D gene ambiguous. V lost 1 base and J lost 3, with 10 bases in between. The germline CDR1 and CDR2 sequences are SGHVS and FQNEAQ. This CDR3 has 14 residues. Drawing the rest from reference TRBV7-8 and TRBJ2-7, the complete variable domain is GAGVSQSPRYKVAKRGQDVALRCDPISGHVSLFWYQQALGQGPEFLTYFQNEAQLDKSGLPSDRFFAERPEGSVSTLKIQRTQQEDSAVYLCASSLGPLVYEQYFGPGTRLTVT.

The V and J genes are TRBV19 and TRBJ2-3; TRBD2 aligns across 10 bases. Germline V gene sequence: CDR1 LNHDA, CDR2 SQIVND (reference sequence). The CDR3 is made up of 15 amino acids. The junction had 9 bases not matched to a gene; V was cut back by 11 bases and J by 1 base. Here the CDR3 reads CASSGSWRRTDTQYF. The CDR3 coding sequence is TGTGCCTCTAGCGGGAGTTGGAGGCGCACAGATACGCAGTATTTT.

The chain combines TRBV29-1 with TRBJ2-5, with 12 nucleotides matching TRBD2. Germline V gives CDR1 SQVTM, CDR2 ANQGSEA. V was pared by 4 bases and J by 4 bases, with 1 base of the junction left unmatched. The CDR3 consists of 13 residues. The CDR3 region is CSVGLAGAETQYF. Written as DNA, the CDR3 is TGCAGCGTTGGACTAGCGGGAGCAGAGACCCAGTACTTC.

CDR3 sequence reads: CASSLAGGNTIYF. In DNA, the CDR3 is TGTGCCAGCAGTTTGGCAGGAGGAAACACCATATATTTT. This sequence joins TRBV12-3 or TRBV12-4 and TRBJ1-3; the D is unclear. The CDR3 runs 13 residues. Between the trimmed V and J ends, which lost 3 bases and 4 bases, there was a span of 7 bases.

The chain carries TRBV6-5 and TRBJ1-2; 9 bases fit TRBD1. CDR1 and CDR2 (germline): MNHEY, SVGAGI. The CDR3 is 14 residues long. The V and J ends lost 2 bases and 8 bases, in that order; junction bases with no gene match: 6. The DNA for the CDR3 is TGTGCCAGCAGTTACCTACAGGGGGCACAAGGCTACACCTTC. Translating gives CASSYLQGAQGYTF.